This T cell receptor (beta chain) appears in the sequencing data of a study of T cell responses to AZD1222 COVID-19 vaccine. Study-wide findings and caveats: Repertoire sampling happened only post peak T cell response. The study reported that nearly half of spike-specific TCRs target unmutated variant regions.

Assay: immunoSEQ multiplex PCR; the TCRdb copy retains only in-frame clones and omits some. Counted here are 55,000 to 70,000 clones, 88% occurring once; the ten biggest clones make up roughly 8.3%. Concerning this clone itself: Its target is unknown.

The V gene lost 1 base and the J gene lost 6 bases, with 11 bases spanning the gap. The length of the CDR3 is 14 residues. The V gene's germline CDR1 is SGHVS and CDR2 FQNEAQ. This sequence originates from an adult in good health. Material: peripheral blood, obtained on day 0 of AZD1222 vaccination. This chain connects TRBV7-8 to TRBJ2-3, with unresolved D. The CDR3 here is CASSLGLGSDTQYF. In nucleotides, the CDR3 is TGTGCCAGCAGCTTAGGTTTAGGAAGCGATACGCAGTATTTT.